The T cell receptor beta chain described here comes from a study of patients and donors after allogeneic stem cell transplantation. The V gene lost 2 bases and the J gene lost 4 bases, with 5 bases spanning the gap. The germline V gene encodes CDR1 SGHRS and CDR2 YFSETQ. This CDR3 is built from 12 residues. TCRdb re-derived calls from the RT-PCR reads in MiXCR, one entry per CDR3 protein. Of 50,000 to 60,000 distinct CDR3 sequences in the sample, roughly 15% were seen once. This clonotype was counted many times. Source material: blood, either unsorted or a sorted T cell fraction (not recorded which). The chain recombines TRBV5-1 with TRBJ2-3, with D uncertain. The sequence came from a human donor who was either an allogeneic HSCT recipient or a stem cell or donor lymphocyte infusion donor (not recorded which). It is not recorded whose cells these are; they may come from a transplant donor. The CDR3 nucleotides read TGCGCCAGCAGCTTTGGTCCAGATACGCAGTATTTT. This sequence encodes CASSFGPDTQYF.